A selection of T cell receptor beta chains follows, all from one sample in a study of cytotoxic CD8 clonotypes in ibrutinib-treated CLL. Sequenced by immunoSEQ multiplex PCR; TCRdb stores in-frame clones only, minus some. The repertoire includes about 270,000 clones, about 72% of them detected once, and about 5.3% sits in the top ten. The input for sequencing was PBMCs, taken at disease progression, from a patient treated with ibrutinib. The origin of the receptors is a human donor with chronic lymphocytic leukemia. The CDR3 runs from the conserved cysteine through the conserved F or W. The order of the fields is CDR3 protein, CDR3 length, V gene, J gene.

CDR3: CASSSDPLGHNEQFF; length: 15; V: TRBV5-1; J: TRBJ2-1
CDR3: CASSFGDEGHTEAFF; length: 15; V: TRBV13; J: TRBJ1-1
CDR3: CASSVPLAGGSSDTQYF; length: 17; V: TRBV9; J: TRBJ2-3
CDR3: CASSFRPSWASSYEQYF; length: 17; V: TRBV27; J: TRBJ2-7
CDR3: CASSFPAGVYEQYF; length: 14; V: TRBV11-2; J: TRBJ2-7
CDR3: CASSLTVEGQGAETQYF; length: 17; V: TRBV7-2; J: TRBJ2-5
CDR3: CASGLGESNTEAFF; length: 14; V: TRBV12-5; J: TRBJ1-1
CDR3: CATEIRDARQETQYF; length: 15; V: TRBV10-1; J: TRBJ2-5
CDR3: CSVAASGGAFF; length: 11; V: TRBV29-1; J: TRBJ1-1
CDR3: CASGLTPGQWALEQYF; length: 16; V: TRBV12-5; J: TRBJ2-7
CDR3: CSVAGTSGILWDEQFF; length: 16; V: TRBV29-1; J: TRBJ2-1
CDR3: CASGLVQSGGLVYGYTF; length: 17; V: TRBV12-5; J: TRBJ1-2
CDR3: CASSPHDRGQGQPQHF; length: 16; V: TRBV6-6; J: TRBJ1-5
CDR3: CASSLLSVARVGEKLFF; length: 17; V: TRBV5-8; J: TRBJ1-4
CDR3: CASSEDGLAGVYNEQFF; length: 17; V: TRBV11-2; J: TRBJ2-1
CDR3: CASSLMLDRNYEQYF; length: 15; V: TRBV5-1; J: TRBJ2-7
CDR3: CASSWRRGWGYTF; length: 13; V: TRBV5-8; J: TRBJ1-2
CDR3: CASTRGNSYEQYF; length: 13; V: TRBV28; J: TRBJ2-7
CDR3: CASRPAVTSVESYNEQFF; length: 18; V: TRBV7-9; J: TRBJ2-1
CDR3: CASTVNNEQFF; length: 11; V: TRBV10-2; J: TRBJ2-1
CDR3: CASSQQGEVETQYF; length: 14; V: TRBV10-2; J: TRBJ2-5
CDR3: CASSQGWGEYGYTF; length: 14; V: TRBV4-1; J: TRBJ1-2
CDR3: CASSRIGLVGETQYF; length: 15; V: TRBV5-6; J: TRBJ2-5
CDR3: CASSLGGSYNEQFF; length: 14; V: TRBV5-6; J: TRBJ2-1
CDR3: CASSTFAGGVSEQYF; length: 15; V: TRBV6-5; J: TRBJ2-7
CDR3: CATSRAPGEGEQYF; length: 14; V: TRBV15; J: TRBJ2-7
CDR3: CATSSAGESYEQYF; length: 14; V: TRBV15; J: TRBJ2-7
CDR3: CASSQTLPGGGHGDTQYF; length: 18; V: TRBV4-3; J: TRBJ2-3
CDR3: CSVSGGGYNEQFF; length: 13; V: TRBV29-1; J: TRBJ2-1